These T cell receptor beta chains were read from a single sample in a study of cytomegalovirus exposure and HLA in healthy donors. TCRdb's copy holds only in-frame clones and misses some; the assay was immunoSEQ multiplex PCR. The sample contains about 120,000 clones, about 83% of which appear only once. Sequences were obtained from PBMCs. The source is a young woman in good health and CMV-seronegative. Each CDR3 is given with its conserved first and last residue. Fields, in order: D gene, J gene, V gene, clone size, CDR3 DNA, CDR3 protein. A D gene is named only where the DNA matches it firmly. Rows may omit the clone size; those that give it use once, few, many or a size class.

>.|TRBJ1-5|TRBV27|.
TGTGCCAGCAGTTTATCGATCAGGGTCGGGCAGCCCCAGCATTTT
CASSLSIRVGQPQHF
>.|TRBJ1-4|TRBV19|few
TGTGCCAGTAGACCCAGGGTTGTCTCCAATGAAAAACTGTTTTTT
CASRPRVVSNEKLFF
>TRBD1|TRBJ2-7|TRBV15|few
TGTGCCACCAGCAGAGATAAGGGACAGGGAGGAGACGAGCAGTACTTC
CATSRDKGQGGDEQYF
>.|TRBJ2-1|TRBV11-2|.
TGTGCCAGCAGCTTAGCGGGGGGCCTTAACAATGAGCAGTTCTTC
CASSLAGGLNNEQFF
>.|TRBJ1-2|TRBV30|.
TGTGCCGAGTTCGCTAACTATGGCTACACCTTC
CAEFANYGYTF
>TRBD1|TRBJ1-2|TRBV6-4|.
TGTGCCAGCAGTTCCCCGACAGGGGGGGGCTACACCTTC
CASSSPTGGGYTF
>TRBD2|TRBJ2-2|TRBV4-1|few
TGCGCCAGCAGCCAAGGACGGGGGGGCCTCGGCGGGGAGCTGTTTTTT
CASSQGRGGLGGELFF
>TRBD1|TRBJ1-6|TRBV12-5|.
TGTGCTAGTGGTGCCGGGACAGAGAATTCACCCCTCCACTTT
CASGAGTENSPLHF
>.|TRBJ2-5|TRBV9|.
TGTGCCAGCAGCGTAGGGGGGGTATGGAGTCCCGAGACCCAGTACTTC
CASSVGGVWSPETQYF
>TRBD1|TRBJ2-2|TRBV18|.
TGTGCCAGCTCACCAAGACAGGGAAACACCGGGGAGCTGTTTTTT
CASSPRQGNTGELFF
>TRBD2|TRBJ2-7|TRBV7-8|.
TGTGCCAGCAGCTTAGCGATTAGCGGGGGATCCCCTTACGAGCAGTACTTC
CASSLAISGGSPYEQYF
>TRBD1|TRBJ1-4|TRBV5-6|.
TGTGCCAGCAGCCATTTGACAGGGTCAGATGAAAAACTGTTTTTT
CASSHLTGSDEKLFF
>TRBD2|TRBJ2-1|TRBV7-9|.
TGTGCCAGCAGCTCTGGGGCCCTAGCGGGGGCTTGGGATGAGCAGTTCTTC
CASSSGALAGAWDEQFF
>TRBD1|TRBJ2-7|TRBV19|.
TGTGCCACCAAGGACAGGGGATGGGGGGAGCAGTACTTC
CATKDRGWGEQYF
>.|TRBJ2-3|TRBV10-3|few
TGTGCCATCAGTGACTTAGCAGATACGCAGTATTTT
CAISDLADTQYF
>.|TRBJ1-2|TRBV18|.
TGTGCCAGCTTCGGGGACAAAAACTATGGCTACACCTTC
CASFGDKNYGYTF
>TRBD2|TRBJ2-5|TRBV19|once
TGTGCCAGTAGTATTGGGGCTAGCGGGGCCCCCGGGACCCAGTACTTC
CASSIGASGAPGTQYF
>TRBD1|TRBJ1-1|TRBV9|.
TGTGCCAGCAGCGCGTGGGACAGGGACACTGAAGCTTTCTTT
CASSAWDRDTEAFF
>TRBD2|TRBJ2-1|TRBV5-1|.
TGCGCCAGCAGCTTGCGAGTAGCGGGGGGGCCGAAGGCAGGGAATGAGCAGTTCTTC
CASSLRVAGGPKAGNEQFF
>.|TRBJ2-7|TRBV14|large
TGTGCCAGCAGCCAAGATCGGGAGTTCGAGCAGTACTTC
CASSQDREFEQYF
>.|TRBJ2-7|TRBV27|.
TGTGCCAGCAGTTTAGGCCAGGACTACGAGCAGTACTTC
CASSLGQDYEQYF
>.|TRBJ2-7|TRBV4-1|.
TGCGCCAGCAGCCAAGTTCTACTAGCCATCCACGAGCAGTACTTC
CASSQVLLAIHEQYF
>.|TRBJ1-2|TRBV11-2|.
TGTGCCAGCAGCCCAGGGCTCTCTCTAGGCTACACCTTC
CASSPGLSLGYTF
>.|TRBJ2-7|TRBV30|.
TGTGCCTGGAGTGCCAGCTACGAGCAGTACTTC
CAWSASYEQYF